A single sample gave rise to the 8 T cell receptor beta chains below, sequenced in a study of blood T cell repertoires in COVID-19. Clones were sequenced by immunoSEQ multiplex PCR, and TCRdb holds only the in-frame ones, with some missing. The data hold about 120,000 clones, with 90% observed a single time. The sequencing sample was made of peripheral blood. The receptors shown here come from a human donor with active COVID-19. The donor label of this sample is uncertain.

This chain joins TRBV5-1 and TRBJ1-1, with D possibly matching TRBD1 (6 bases). V lost 0 bases and J 8 bases, leaving 17 bases between the germline ends. The CDR3 sequence is 15 residues long. Germline CDR1 reads SGHRS; CDR2 reads YFSETQ. In nucleotides, the CDR3 is TGCGCCAGCAGCTTGGGAAGGACAGAGCTCGAGGAAGCTTTCTTT. As protein: CASSLGRTELEEAFF.

The chain links TRBV5-1 to TRBJ1-6, with D unresolved. This CDR3 contains 14 residues. Germline V gene data show CDR1 as SGHRS and CDR2 as YFSETQ. With 7 bases removed from V and 8 bases from J, the gap between germline ends came to 16 bases. CDR3 loop: CASHLGRSDSPLHF. Here the CDR3 DNA reads TGCGCCAGCCACCTGGGCAGGTCAGATTCACCCCTCCACTTT.

This clone has only a few counts. This chain links TRBV9 with TRBJ2-7, with TRBD1 identical over 12 bases. The CDR3 is 15 amino acids. V lost 0 bases and J lost 10; bases outside the gene matches: 8. Germline V gene sequence: CDR1 SGDLS, CDR2 YYNGEE. DNA for the CDR3: TGTGCCAGCAGCGTAGTCGGGACAGGGGGCGCGAACCAGTACTTC. Translation gives CASSVVGTGGANQYF.

V is TRBV19 and J is TRBJ2-1, with TRBD2 identical over 15 bases. Germline V gene data show CDR1 as LNHDA and CDR2 as SQIVND (reference sequence). The junction had 9 bases not matched to a gene; V was cut back by 4 bases and J by 8 bases. The CDR3 has 17 residues. CDR3 protein: CASSSQGLAGGPDEQFF. In DNA, the CDR3 is TGTGCCAGTAGTAGTCAGGGACTAGCGGGGGGCCCGGATGAGCAGTTCTTC.

The V and J genes are TRBV6-5 and TRBJ1-2; D not certain. The CDR3 has 13 residues. V was trimmed by 6 bases and J by 4 bases, leaving 12 bases between them. The germline CDR1 and CDR2 sequences are MNHEY and SVGAGI. CDR3 DNA sequence: TGTGCCAGCAGGTCTTCTTCCGTCTATGGCTACACCTTC. This codes for CASRSSSVYGYTF.

The chain employs TRBV2 and TRBJ2-7, with D possibly matching TRBD1 (6 bases). Germline loops: CDR1 SNHLY, CDR2 FYNNEI. V dropped 5 bases and J dropped 4 bases, with 12 bases sitting between them. This CDR3 is built from 13 residues. This CDR3 reads CASSKGQQYEQYF. The CDR3 region has the DNA TGTGCCAGCAGTAAAGGACAGCAATACGAGCAGTACTTC.

The V and J genes are TRBV9 and TRBJ2-3; D possibly corresponds to TRBD2 (6 bases). Deletions cut 2 bases from V and 0 bases from J, with 22 bases between. The CDR3 contains 19 residues. Germline lookup yields CDR1 SGDLS and CDR2 YYNGEE. CDR3 loop: CASSVTRGLGQASTDTQYF. CDR3 bases: TGTGCCAGCAGCGTGACTAGGGGTTTAGGGCAGGCTAGCACAGATACGCAGTATTTT.

The chain joins TRBV3-1 (or the pseudogene TRBV3-2) to TRBJ2-5, with D perhaps TRBD2 (5 bases). There are 18 residues in the CDR3. Germline V gene lookup returns CDR1 LGHDT and CDR2 YNNKEL (reference sequence). Trimming cost V 1 base and J 4 bases, with 22 bases left between them. CDR3 loop: CASSQGLMAGVSRETQYF. The CDR3 DNA sequence: TGTGCCAGCAGCCAAGGGCTAATGGCCGGGGTTTCGAGAGAGACCCAGTACTTC.